Detailed here is one T cell receptor (beta chain). This record comes from a study of blood T cell repertoires in COVID-19. Turning to the study itself: The origin of the acute and convalescent COVID-19 samples was the United States, Italy and Spain. From T cells, B-cell-depleted T cells, or PBMCs came the material, which was cDNA or gDNA.

CDR1 is LGHNA and CDR2 is YNFKEQ in the germline V gene. The CDR3 contains 15 residues. The trim removed 1 base at V and 6 bases at J, leaving 8 bases unmatched. As handled by the study authors: By means of reference gene primer amplification, nucleated cell counts were estimated. Generated by immunoSEQ multiplex PCR, the TCRdb table keeps only in-frame clones and is missing some. V and J calls and clone size follow that table, whereas D and trimming were derived from the DNA. Of around 110,000 clones detected, less than 85% appear once; the ten largest clones hold 2% to 2.5%. Sequencing input: peripheral blood. The gene calls are TRBV4-2 and TRBJ1-2; 7 nucleotides agree with TRBD1. This clonotype was obtained from a man younger than 45 with acute or convalescent COVID-19. In DNA, the CDR3 is TGTGCCAGCAGCCAAGTTGGGGACAGTCTCGATGGCTACACCTTC. Its translation is CASSQVGDSLDGYTF.